This T cell receptor beta chain was sequenced for a study of shared clonotypes between healthy human individuals. For the study at large: Donors had three CD4 naive, three CD4 memory, two CD8 naive and one CD8 memory plate apiece.

TCRdb keeps only in-frame clones here, not all; method: immunoSEQ multiplex PCR. The top ten hold over 0.3% of the sample, which has 1.4 million or so clones, approximately 98.5% seen once. Only one count was recorded for this clone. Its antigen remains unknown. Study-level results: Naive CD4 clonotypes were shared across several donors at 4.5% to 6%.

Germline V gives CDR1 PRHDT, CDR2 FYEKMQ (reference sequence). With V trimmed by 5 bases and J by 9 bases, 9 bases remained unmatched. The CDR3 is 13 amino acids. The source material was naive CD4+ T cells sorted from blood. Stated subset: CD45RA+ positively selected. This TCR was sampled from a man aged 25-40 years in good health. This sequence joins TRBV13 and TRBJ2-5; 7 positions match TRBD1. As DNA, the CDR3 is TGTGCCAGCAGCCCCAGGACAGGCTGGGCCCAGTACTTC. Encoded protein: CASSPRTGWAQYF.